A selection of T cell receptor beta chains follows, all from one sample in a study of tumor-infiltrating lymphocytes in primary liver carcinoma. TCRdb independently ran MiXCR on the multiplex PCR reads; one entry per CDR3 protein. The data contain 310,000 or so distinct CDR3 sequences, around three fifths of them singletons. The material sequenced was peripheral blood. The receptors were gathered from a man aged 35 to 55 with primary liver carcinoma and hepatitis B virus infection. Both conserved end residues are part of each CDR3. A D gene is named only where the DNA matches it firmly.

-	TRBJ2-2	TRBV10-3	CATAVNRRAGELFF
-	TRBJ2-5	TRBV4-1	CASSQVGDLQDTQYF
-	TRBJ2-3	TRBV4-2	CASSQNWGSSTDTQYF
-	TRBJ2-1	TRBV5-1	CASSLDVGVVYNEQFF
-	TRBJ2-7	TRBV29-1	CSVEGTAKQYF
-	TRBJ2-5	TRBV5-5	CASSLIRISETQYF
-	TRBJ2-7	TRBV11-2	CASSPGSSGTYGQYF
TRBD2	TRBJ2-1	TRBV11-2	CASTSHGLAGGTSYNEQFF
-	TRBJ1-2	TRBV5-4	CASSAEESYGYTF
-	TRBJ2-7	TRBV6-6	CASSHLGHSPVRGEQYF
-	TRBJ2-3	TRBV5-1	CASSLQGGTDTQYF
-	TRBJ1-1	TRBV6-5	CASIYGQAEVFF
TRBD2	TRBJ2-5	TRBV11-2	CAGSLVGATSAAETQYF
-	TRBJ2-1	TRBV29-1	CSASRAQETQFF
TRBD1	TRBJ2-3	TRBV13	CASRRQDRADTQYF
-	TRBJ1-1	TRBV4-1	CASSPWEGTEAFF